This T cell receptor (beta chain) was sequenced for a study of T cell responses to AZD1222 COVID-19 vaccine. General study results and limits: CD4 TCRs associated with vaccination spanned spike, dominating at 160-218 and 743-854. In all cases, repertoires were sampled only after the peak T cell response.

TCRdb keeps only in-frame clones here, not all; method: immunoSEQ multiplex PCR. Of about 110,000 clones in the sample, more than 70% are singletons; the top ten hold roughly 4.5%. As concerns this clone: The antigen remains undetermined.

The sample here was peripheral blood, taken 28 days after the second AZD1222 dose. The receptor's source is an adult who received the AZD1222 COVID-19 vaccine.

CDR3 nucleotides: TGTGCCAGCAGCCAGGGACTAGCGGGGGGTTCTAGCACAGATACGCAGTATTTT. It yields the protein CASSQGLAGGSSTDTQYF. J is TRBJ2-3 and V is TRBV13; 15 bases match TRBD2. This CDR3 is 18 amino acids long. Trimming removed 5 bases from V and 0 bases from J; junction bases left unmatched: 6. Germline V gene data show CDR1 as PRHDT and CDR2 as FYEKMQ (reference sequence).